One and the same sample provided the 4 T cell receptor beta chains below, sequenced in a study of siplizumab effects on memory and regulatory T cells (dated by TCRdb to between 2017 and 2020). The protocol used for the library was the immunoSEQ multiplex PCR assay. TCRdb carries this immuneACCESS record with in-frame sequences only. Its versions omit some clonotypes, under half of them owing to an unresolved V gene in the studies checked, with the rest unexplained. A total of approximately 100,000 clones appear in this sample, 85% to 95% of them only once. The top ten hold over 0.15% of the sample. The sample taken for sequencing was non-Treg CD4+ T cells sorted from blood. According to the study, the label for this sample's cell subset or site signals: FACS-sorted unstimulated CD4+ non-regulatory T cells. The source of these receptors is a human donor in good health.

The chain joins TRBV7-9 to TRBJ2-3; 14 bases match TRBD2. The CDR3 totals 18 residues. Germline trimming cut 4 bases from V and 0 bases from J; bases unmatched to any gene: 6. Germline values: CDR1 SEHNR, CDR2 FQNEAQ (reference sequence). CDR3 in amino acids: CASSSGTSGGHSTDTQYF. The CDR3 DNA sequence: TGTGCCAGCAGCTCCGGGACTAGCGGGGGCCATAGCACAGATACGCAGTATTTT.

This clone was recorded once. The chain couples TRBV2 to TRBJ2-2; TRBD2 might be the D (6 bases). Per the germline V gene, CDR1 is SNHLY and CDR2 is FYNNEI. This CDR3 has 13 residues. Trimming removed 1 base at V and 6 bases at J, with 6 bases between. CDR3 in amino acids: CASSEGGAGELFF. The CDR3 DNA reads TGTGCCAGCAGTGAAGGGGGGGCCGGGGAGCTGTTTTTT.

The chain recombines TRBV7-2 with TRBJ2-3; D might be TRBD2 (5 bases). The CDR3 loop spans 15 amino acids. Germline CDR1 and CDR2: SGHTA and FQGNSA. The ends were cut back, 5 bases at V and 5 bases at J, with 17 bases in the middle. The CDR3 loop reads CASSQNRGSQDTQYF. CDR3 nucleotides: TGTGCCAGCAGCCAAAACCGGGGATCACAAGATACGCAGTATTTT. Combining the CDR3 with reference TRBV7-2 and TRBJ2-3 gives the whole variable domain GAGVSQSPSNKVTEKGKDVELRCDPISGHTALYWYRQSLGQGLEFLIYFQGNSAPDKSGLPSDRFSAERTGGSVSTLTIQRTQQEDSAVYLCASSQNRGSQDTQYFGPGTRLTVL.

The chain links TRBV29-1 to TRBJ2-7, with a possible D match to TRBD1 (7 bases). With 6 bases removed from V and 3 bases from J, the gap between germline ends came to 12 bases. The CDR3 length is 12 residues. The germline gives CDR1 SQVTM, CDR2 ANQGSEA. Written as DNA, the CDR3 is TGCAGCGTGCGGGGACAGAACTACGAGCAGTACTTC. Amino acids: CSVRGQNYEQYF.